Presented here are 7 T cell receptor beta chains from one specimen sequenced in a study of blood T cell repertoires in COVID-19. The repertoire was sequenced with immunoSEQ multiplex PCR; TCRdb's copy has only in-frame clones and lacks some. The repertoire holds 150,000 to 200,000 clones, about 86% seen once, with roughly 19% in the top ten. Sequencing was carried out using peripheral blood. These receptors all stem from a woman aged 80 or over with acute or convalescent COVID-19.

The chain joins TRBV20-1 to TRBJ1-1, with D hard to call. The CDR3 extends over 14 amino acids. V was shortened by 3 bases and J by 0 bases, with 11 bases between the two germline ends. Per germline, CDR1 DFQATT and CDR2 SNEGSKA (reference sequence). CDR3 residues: CSASRGNMNTEAFF. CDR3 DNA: TGCAGTGCTAGTAGAGGTAACATGAACACTGAAGCTTTCTTT.

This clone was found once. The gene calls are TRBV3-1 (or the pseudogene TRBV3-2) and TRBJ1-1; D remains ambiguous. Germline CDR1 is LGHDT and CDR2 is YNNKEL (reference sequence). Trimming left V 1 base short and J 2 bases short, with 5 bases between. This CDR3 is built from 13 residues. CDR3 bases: TGTGCCAGCAGCCAAGTCCTTAACACTGAAGCTTTCTTT. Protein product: CASSQVLNTEAFF.

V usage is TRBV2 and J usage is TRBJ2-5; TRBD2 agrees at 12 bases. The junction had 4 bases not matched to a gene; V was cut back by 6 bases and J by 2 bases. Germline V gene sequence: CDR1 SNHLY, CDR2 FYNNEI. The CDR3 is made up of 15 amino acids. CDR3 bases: TGTGCCAGCAGAGGACTAGCGGGACCACAAGAGACCCAGTACTTC. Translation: CASRGLAGPQETQYF. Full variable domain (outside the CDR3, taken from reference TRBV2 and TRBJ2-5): EPEVTQTPSHQVTQMGQEVILRCVPISNHLYFYWYRQILGQKVEFLVSFYNNEISEKSEIFDDQFSVERPDGSNFTLKIRSTKLEDSAMYFCASRGLAGPQETQYFGPGTRLLVL.

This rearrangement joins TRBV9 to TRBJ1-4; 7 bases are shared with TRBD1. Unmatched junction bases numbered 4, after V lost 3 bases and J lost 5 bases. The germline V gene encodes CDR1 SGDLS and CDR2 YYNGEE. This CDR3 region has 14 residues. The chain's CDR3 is CASSEGQWNEKLFF. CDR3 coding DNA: TGTGCCAGCAGCGAGGGACAGTGGAATGAAAAACTGTTTTTT.

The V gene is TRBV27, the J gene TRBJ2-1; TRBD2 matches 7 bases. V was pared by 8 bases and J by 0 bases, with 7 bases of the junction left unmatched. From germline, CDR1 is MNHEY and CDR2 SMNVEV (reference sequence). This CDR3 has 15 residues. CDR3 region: CASGPGGRSYNEQFF. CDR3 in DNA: TGTGCCAGCGGCCCGGGAGGACGCTCCTACAATGAGCAGTTCTTC.

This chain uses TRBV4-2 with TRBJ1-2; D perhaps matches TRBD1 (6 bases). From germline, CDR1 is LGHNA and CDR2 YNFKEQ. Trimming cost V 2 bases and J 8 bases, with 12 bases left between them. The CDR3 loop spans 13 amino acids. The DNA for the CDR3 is TGTGCCAGCAGCCAAAAAAGGGGGATGGGCTACACCTTC. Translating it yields CASSQKRGMGYTF.

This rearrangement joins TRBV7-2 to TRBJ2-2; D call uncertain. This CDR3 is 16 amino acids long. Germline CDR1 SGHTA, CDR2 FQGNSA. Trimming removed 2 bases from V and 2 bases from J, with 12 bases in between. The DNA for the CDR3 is TGTGCCAGCAGCTTAACAGCCCTCGCAAACACCGGGGAGCTGTTTTTT. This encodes CASSLTALANTGELFF.